Listed here are 10 T cell receptor beta chains from one sample, sequenced in a study of radiotherapy plus CTLA-4 blockade in lung cancer (dated by TCRdb to the late 2010s). The method behind the library was the immunoSEQ multiplex PCR assay. TCRdb carries this immuneACCESS record with in-frame sequences only. Its versions omit some clonotypes, under half of them owing to an unresolved V gene in the studies checked, with the rest unexplained. Within this sample are fewer than 100,000 clones, with 78% of them counted one time only. 22% of the sample goes to the ten largest clones. This material consisted of peripheral blood, taken from a patient treated with radiotherapy plus ipilimumab. The receptors come from a human donor with non-small cell lung cancer whose response to radiotherapy plus ipilimumab could not be evaluated. Some clones in this sample may be carry-over from other donors' samples.

The chain has TRBV7-9 and TRBJ2-2, with 12 bases identical to TRBD2. J was trimmed by 4 bases and V by 5 bases; bases with no gene match: 5. CDR1 SEHNR and CDR2 FQNEAQ come from the germline V gene (reference sequence). This CDR3 has 16 residues. The CDR3 loop is CASSLGLAGRTGELFF. The CDR3 bases are TGTGCCAGCAGCCTAGGACTAGCGGGGCGCACCGGGGAGCTGTTTTTT. The full variable domain, its missing parts supplied by reference TRBV7-9 and TRBJ2-2, is DTGVSQNPRHKITKRGQNVTFRCDPISEHNRLYWYRQTLGQGPEFLTYFQNEAQLEKSRLLSDRFSAERPKGSFSTLEIQRTEQGDSAMYLCASSLGLAGRTGELFFGEGSRLTVL.

V is TRBV7-9 and J is TRBJ2-3; no firm D call. Between the trimmed V and J ends, which lost 5 bases and 5 bases, there was a span of 11 bases. From germline, CDR1 is SEHNR and CDR2 FQNEAQ (reference sequence). The CDR3 is made up of 13 amino acids. The CDR3 DNA is TGTGCCAGCAGCCCGTCCTCCGTAGATACGCAGTATTTT. As protein: CASSPSSVDTQYF.

The chain has TRBV10-3 and TRBJ1-1; D might be TRBD1 (5 bases). V was shortened by 4 bases and J by 2 bases, with 11 bases between the two germline ends. The CDR3 runs 14 residues. The V gene's germline CDR1 is ENHRY and CDR2 SYGVKD. This chain's CDR3 is CAISVSGRNTEAFF. The CDR3 nucleotides are TGTGCCATCAGTGTCTCAGGGCGAAACACTGAAGCTTTCTTT.

The genes are TRBV6-1 and TRBJ1-1; 9 bases line up with TRBD1. After removal of 3 bases from V and 5 bases from J, the junction contained 7 bases not matched to a gene. CDR3 length: 15 amino acids. Germline V gene data show CDR1 as MNHNS and CDR2 as SASEGT. CDR3 DNA: TGTGCCAGCAGTGACTCACAGGGGGCGAAGACTGAAGCTTTCTTT. This codes for CASSDSQGAKTEAFF.

This chain connects TRBV11-2 to TRBJ2-5; TRBD1 matches 7 bases. There are 15 residues in the CDR3. Unmatched junction bases numbered 6, after V lost 1 base and J lost 4 bases. CDR1 is SGHAT and CDR2 is FQNNGV in the germline V gene. CDR3 in DNA: TGTGCCAGCAGCTTAGGGAGTCACAGGGGAGAGACCCAGTACTTC. The encoded protein is CASSLGSHRGETQYF.

The rearrangement links TRBV9 to TRBJ2-3; 10 bases line up with TRBD1. The ends lost 4 bases at V and 9 bases at J; junction bases unmatched: 8. CDR3 length equals 14 residues. Germline V gene sequence: CDR1 SGDLS, CDR2 YYNGEE. DNA of the CDR3: TGTGCCAGCAGCCCCGGGACAGGGGAAGTCACGCAGTATTTT. Amino acids: CASSPGTGEVTQYF.

V is TRBV19 and J is TRBJ2-7; D perhaps matches TRBD1 (6 bases). The CDR3 loop spans 15 amino acids. Germline assignment: CDR1 LNHDA and CDR2 SQIVND (reference sequence). With 5 bases removed from V and 2 bases from J, the gap between germline ends came to 16 bases. The CDR3 loop reads CASSSQATGTYEQYF. CDR3 coding DNA: TGTGCCAGTAGTTCCCAGGCGACAGGTACCTACGAGCAGTACTTC. Looking up the rest from reference TRBV19 and TRBJ2-7 gives the full variable domain: DGGITQSPKYLFRKEGQNVTLSCEQNLNHDAMYWYRQDPGQGLRLIYYSQIVNDFQKGDIAEGYSVSREKKESFPLTVTSAQKNPTAFYLCASSSQATGTYEQYFGPGTRLTVT.

The J gene is TRBJ1-1, the V gene TRBV6-6, with 9 bases aligning to TRBD1. Germline V gene sequence: CDR1 MNHNY, CDR2 SVGAGI (reference sequence). J gave up 1 base and V 4 bases, and 4 bases lay outside the gene matches. This CDR3 comprises 15 residues. As DNA, the CDR3 is TGTGCCAGCAGTTTAACAGGGGGCGGGAACACTGAAGCTTTCTTT. This gives the protein CASSLTGGGNTEAFF.

The chain recombines TRBV7-2 with TRBJ1-6; D perhaps matches TRBD1 (6 bases). V lost 5 bases, J lost 8 bases, and 16 bases lay in between. Germline V lookup: CDR1 SGHTA, CDR2 FQGNSA. CDR3 size: 15 residues. CDR3 sequence reads: CASSPRGGLDSPLHF. The CDR3 DNA reads TGTGCCAGCAGCCCCCGGGGGGGGCTGGATTCACCCCTCCACTTT.

J is TRBJ2-5 and V is TRBV5-4; a weak D match, TRBD1 (7 bases). The J call is doubtful: the DNA matches TRBJ2-7 better. The length of the CDR3 is 15 residues. From germline, CDR1 is SGHNT and CDR2 YYREEE (reference sequence). The CDR3 DNA follows: TGTGCCAGCAGCTTCGGAGGGGGCCACTCCTACGAGCAGTACTTC. This translates into CASSFGGGHSYEQYF.